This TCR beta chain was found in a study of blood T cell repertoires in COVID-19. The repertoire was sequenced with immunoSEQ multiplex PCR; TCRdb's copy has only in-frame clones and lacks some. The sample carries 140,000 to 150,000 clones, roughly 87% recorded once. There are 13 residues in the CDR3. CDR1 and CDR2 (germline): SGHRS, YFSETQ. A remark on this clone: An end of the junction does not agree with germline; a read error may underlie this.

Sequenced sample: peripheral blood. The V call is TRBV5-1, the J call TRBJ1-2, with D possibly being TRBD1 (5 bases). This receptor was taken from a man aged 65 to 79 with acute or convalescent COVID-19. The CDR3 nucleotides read TGCGCCAGCACCTTGGGGGGAGACTATGGCTACACCTTC. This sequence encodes CASTLGGDYGYTF.